This T cell receptor beta chain was obtained from a study of beta chain features in type 1 diabetes. Per the germline V gene, CDR1 is SNHLY and CDR2 is FYNNEI. Trimming stripped 6 bases from V and 3 bases from J, with 8 bases between. This CDR3 spans 13 amino acids. A sort by CD45RO/CCR7/CD25/CD127/CD95/CD27 yielded CD4+ naive, central memory, regulatory and stem cell-like memory cells. The authors reverse transcribed all of the isolated RNA, so sequencing captured expressed TCRB transcripts. Method: immunoSEQ multiplex PCR; TCRdb's copy keeps in-frame clones and lacks some. The repertoire includes around 330,000 clones, more than 9.5% of them detected once, and about 0.015% sits in the top ten. Study observations and caveats: Within each of all four CD4+ subsets, Type 1 diabetes patients had TCRB CDR3s that were moderately but significantly shorter.

In the case of this clone: As yet, its antigen is unknown.

The source material was naive CD4+ T cells from blood. This clonotype was obtained from a woman aged 25 to 39 in good health. The V call is TRBV2, the J call TRBJ2-2, with unresolved D. Written as DNA, the CDR3 is TGTGCCAGCAGCGGTGATGACACCGGGGAGCTGTTTTTT. Residues: CASSGDDTGELFF. The whole variable domain, filled in from reference TRBV2 and TRBJ2-2, reads EPEVTQTPSHQVTQMGQEVILRCVPISNHLYFYWYRQILGQKVEFLVSFYNNEISEKSEIFDDQFSVERPDGSNFTLKIRSTKLEDSAMYFCASSGDDTGELFFGEGSRLTVL.